This is a list of T cell receptor beta chains from one sample in a study of cytomegalovirus exposure and HLA in healthy donors. Here immunoSEQ multiplex PCR was the method, and the copy in TCRdb shows in-frame clones only, minus some. This table has 35,000 to 50,000 clones, more than 65% appearing once. Input material: PBMCs. Every receptor here comes from a man aged 50 to 60 in good health and CMV-seronegative. Both conserved end residues are part of each CDR3. Each record gives: clone size, D gene, V gene, J gene, CDR3 protein, CDR3 DNA. D genes are given only for firm matches. Only some rows state a clone size, as once, few, many or a class for expanded clones.

>-|TRBD1|TRBV7-3|TRBJ2-1
CASSLTSGQVGYNEQFF
TGTGCCAGCAGCTTAACATCAGGACAGGTGGGCTACAATGAGCAGTTCTTC
>-|-|TRBV5-1|TRBJ2-2
CASRERVNTGELFF
TGCGCCAGCAGGGAGCGGGTGAACACCGGGGAGCTGTTTTTT
>-|TRBD2|TRBV5-5|TRBJ2-7
CASSTGTSGSQYF
TGTGCCAGCAGCACAGGGACTAGCGGCTCCCAGTACTTC
>-|-|TRBV6-5|TRBJ1-2
CASSYSGRLGYTF
TGTGCCAGCAGTTACTCAGGCAGGCTGGGCTACACCTTC
>-|-|TRBV7-9|TRBJ2-3
CASSSAGSRTDTQYF
TGTGCCAGCAGCTCCGCAGGTTCAAGAACGGATACGCAGTATTTT
>-|TRBD2|TRBV5-1|TRBJ2-5
CASSPGTSGGLPTQYF
TGCGCCAGCAGCCCAGGGACTAGCGGGGGCCTTCCGACCCAGTACTTC
>-|-|TRBV18|TRBJ1-2
CASSPNGNRVAYTF
TGTGCCAGCTCACCCAATGGGAACAGGGTGGCCTACACCTTC
>-|-|TRBV19|TRBJ2-6
CASRRQVSGANVLTF
TGTGCCAGTAGAAGACAGGTCTCTGGGGCCAACGTCCTGACTTTC
>-|-|TRBV7-8|TRBJ2-7
CASSSLGGSYEQYF
TGTGCCAGCAGCTCCCTAGGGGGTTCCTACGAGCAGTACTTC
>few|TRBD2|TRBV5-6|TRBJ2-3
CASSLETSGDPDTQYF
TGTGCCAGCAGCTTGGAAACTAGCGGGGATCCAGATACGCAGTATTTT
>-|-|TRBV10-3|TRBJ1-2
CAISEDGGAGYGYTF
TGTGCCATCAGTGAGGATGGGGGCGCTGGCTATGGCTACACCTTC
>once|-|TRBV7-9|TRBJ1-4
CSSSLAGIKIGEKLFF
TGTTCCAGCAGCTTGGCCGGGATCAAAATAGGGGAAAAACTGTTTTTT
>-|-|TRBV7-3|TRBJ2-5
CASSPTGGARETQYF
TGTGCCAGCAGCCCGACCGGGGGAGCCCGAGAGACCCAGTACTTC
>-|-|TRBV10-3|TRBJ2-5
CAISKLDTGYEQYF
TGTGCCATCAGCAAATTGGACACGGGCTACGAGCAATACTTC
>once|TRBD1|TRBV7-9|TRBJ2-7
CSSSKTGAAYEQYF
TGTTCCAGCAGCAAGACAGGGGCGGCCTACGAGCAGTACTTC
>-|-|TRBV5-1|TRBJ1-6
CASSLGSGGYSPLHF
TGCGCCAGCAGCTTGGGTTCGGGAGGGTATTCACCCCTCCACTTT
>once|-|TRBV11-1|TRBJ2-1
CASSLVSGGIGDNEQFF
TGTGCCAGCAGCTTAGTTAGCGGAGGCATCGGGGACAATGAGCAGTTCTTC
>-|TRBD2|TRBV7-3|TRBJ2-3
CASSLTSGSTDTQYF
TGTGCCAGCAGCTTAACTAGCGGGAGCACAGATACGCAGTATTTT
>-|TRBD1|TRBV4-3|TRBJ2-7
CASSQATGFHYEQYF
TGCGCCAGCAGCCAAGCGACAGGGTTCCATTACGAGCAGTACTTC
>once|-|TRBV6-5|TRBJ2-5
CASSPRTGRGETQYF
TGTGCCAGCAGTCCCCGGACAGGGCGGGGGGAGACCCAGTACTTC
>-|TRBD1|TRBV18|TRBJ1-2
CASSPSPGGTGPNYGYTF
TGTGCCAGCTCACCCAGTCCAGGGGGGACGGGCCCTAACTATGGCTACACCTTC
>-|TRBD1|TRBV27|TRBJ2-7
CASSLLPPGTGIYEQYF
TGTGCCAGCAGTCTGCTCCCCCCCGGGACAGGGATCTACGAGCAGTACTTC
>few|-|TRBV6-1|TRBJ1-3
CANTNPQVSGNTIYF
TGTGCCAACACAAACCCGCAGGTTTCTGGAAACACCATATATTTT
>-|TRBD2|TRBV11-1|TRBJ2-3
CASSPGLSSGGRGTQYF
TGTGCCAGCAGCCCGGGACTATCGTCAGGAGGGCGGGGTACGCAGTATTTT
>-|-|TRBV28|TRBJ2-5
CASSSGMGFWTQYF
TGTGCCAGCAGTTCAGGGATGGGGTTCTGGACCCAGTACTTC
>-|TRBD1|TRBV7-8|TRBJ1-2
CATGQGYGYTF
TGTGCCACAGGACAGGGCTATGGCTACACCTTC
>-|-|TRBV20-1|TRBJ2-5
CSARDWGRGNF
-
>-|TRBD2|TRBV19|TRBJ2-1
CATTSGTSGGSSYNEQFF
TGTGCCACTACCTCCGGGACTAGCGGGGGGAGCTCCTACAATGAGCAGTTCTTC
>-|-|TRBV27|TRBJ2-7
CASSLSHRPGSSYSYEQYF
TGTGCCAGCAGTTTATCTCATAGGCCGGGATCCTCATACTCCTACGAGCAGTACTTC
>-|-|TRBV5-6|TRBJ2-7
CASSLGARGYEQYF
TGTGCCAGCAGCCTGGGGGCCAGGGGTTACGAGCAGTACTTC
>-|-|TRBV19|TRBJ1-4
CASSIVTDEKLFF
TGTGCCAGTAGTATAGTAACAGATGAAAAACTGTTTTTT
>-|-|TRBV9|TRBJ1-6
CASSPSLDQGSPLHF
TGTGCCAGCAGCCCGAGCCTCGACCAGGGTTCACCCCTCCACTTT
>-|-|TRBV5-8|TRBJ2-7
CASSPHLSYEQYF
TGTGCCAGCAGCCCCCACTTATCCTACGAGCAGTACTTC
>-|-|TRBV7-2|TRBJ2-7
CASSFYYEQYF
TGTGCCAGCAGCTTCTATTACGAGCAGTACTTC
>-|-|TRBV6-6|TRBJ2-5
CASSYLETQYF
TGTGCCAGCAGTTACCTGGAGACCCAGTACTTC
>once|TRBD1|TRBV7-3|TRBJ2-6
CASSRQGDGANVLTF
TGTGCCAGCAGCCGACAGGGGGATGGGGCCAACGTCCTGACTTTC
>few|TRBD2|TRBV7-9|TRBJ2-1
CASSLVAGAYNEQFF
TGTGCCAGCAGCTTAGTTGCGGGGGCCTACAATGAGCAGTTCTTC
>-|TRBD2|TRBV7-3|TRBJ2-1
CASSWAGTSIDEQFF
TGTGCCAGCAGCTGGGCCGGGACTAGCATCGATGAGCAGTTCTTC
>-|TRBD2|TRBV9|TRBJ2-1
CASSRFNRTSNEQFF
TGTGCCAGCAGTAGATTTAATCGGACTAGCAATGAGCAGTTCTTC
>few|-|TRBV6-5|TRBJ1-2
CASSYRRGSGYTF
TGTGCCAGCAGTTACCGACGAGGCTCTGGCTACACCTTC
>-|-|TRBV10-3|TRBJ1-6
CAIRDITNSPLHF
TGTGCCATCAGGGACATCACTAATTCACCCCTCCACTTT
>-|-|TRBV4-3|TRBJ1-2
CASSQWGGIYGYTF
TGCGCCAGCAGCCAATGGGGCGGTATCTATGGCTACACCTTC
>-|TRBD2|TRBV5-1|TRBJ2-3
CASSLDLAGASTQYF
TGCGCCAGCAGCTTGGATCTAGCGGGAGCCTCCACGCAGTATTTT
>few|TRBD2|TRBV7-2|TRBJ2-3
CASSYGLAGTSTDTQYF
TGTGCCAGCAGCTATGGACTAGCGGGGACTAGCACAGATACGCAGTATTTT
>-|TRBD2|TRBV7-2|TRBJ2-1
CASSVSSGGAIEQFF
TGTGCCAGCAGCGTATCTAGCGGGGGGGCCATTGAGCAGTTCTTC
>-|TRBD1|TRBV7-9|TRBJ2-7
CASSPTGYEQYF
TGTGCCAGCAGCCCGACAGGGTACGAGCAGTACTTC
>-|TRBD1|TRBV5-4|TRBJ2-5
CASSLRGRRGQETQYF
TGTGCCAGCAGCCTAAGGGGGCGCAGGGGGCAAGAGACCCAGTACTTC
>-|-|TRBV27|TRBJ2-7
CASAHRDEQYF
TGTGCCAGCGCACACAGGGACGAGCAGTACTTC
>-|-|TRBV11-3|TRBJ2-1
CASSLAGPSSYNEQFF
TGTGCCAGCAGCTTAGCGGGTCCGAGCTCCTACAATGAGCAGTTCTTC
>-|-|TRBV4-2|TRBJ2-5
CASSRKDSQETQYF
TGTGCCAGCAGCCGGAAGGACAGCCAAGAGACCCAGTACTTC
>-|TRBD1|TRBV18|TRBJ2-1
CASSGDRQYNEQFF
TGTGCCAGCTCAGGGGACAGACAATACAATGAGCAGTTCTTC
>-|TRBD2|TRBV11-1|TRBJ2-2
CASSQGQFSGDATGELFF
TGTGCCAGCAGCCAAGGACAGTTTAGCGGGGATGCGACCGGGGAGCTGTTTTTT
>-|TRBD1|TRBV27|TRBJ1-2
CASSFSGQIYGYTF
TGTGCCAGCAGTTTTTCGGGACAGATCTATGGCTACACCTTC
>-|-|TRBV2|TRBJ1-6
CASGAGLSYNSPLHF
TGTGCCAGCGGGGCAGGCCTATCCTATAATTCACCCCTCCACTTT
>-|-|TRBV6-6|TRBJ2-5
CASSYGQGKETQYF
TGTGCCAGCAGTTACGGGCAGGGGAAGGAGACCCAGTACTTC
>-|TRBD2|TRBV25-1|TRBJ2-1
CASSEGASGSYEQFF
TGTGCCAGCAGTGAGGGGGCTAGCGGGAGCTATGAGCAGTTCTTC